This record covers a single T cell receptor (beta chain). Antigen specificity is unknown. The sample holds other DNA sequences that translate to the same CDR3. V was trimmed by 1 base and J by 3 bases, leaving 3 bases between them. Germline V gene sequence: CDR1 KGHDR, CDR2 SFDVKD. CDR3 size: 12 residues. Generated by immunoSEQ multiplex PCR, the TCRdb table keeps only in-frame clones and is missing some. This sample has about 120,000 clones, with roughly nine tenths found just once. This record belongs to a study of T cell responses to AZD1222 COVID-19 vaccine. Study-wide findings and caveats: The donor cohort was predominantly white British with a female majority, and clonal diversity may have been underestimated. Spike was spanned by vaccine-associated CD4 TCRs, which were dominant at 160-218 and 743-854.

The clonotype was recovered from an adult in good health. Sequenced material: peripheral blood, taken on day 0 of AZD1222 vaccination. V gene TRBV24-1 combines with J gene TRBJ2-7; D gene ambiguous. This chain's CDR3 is CATSDLGYEQYF. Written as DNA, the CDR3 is TGTGCCACCAGTGATTTAGGCTACGAGCAGTACTTC.